This T cell receptor (beta chain) derives from a study of blood T cell repertoires in COVID-19. Study-wide context: Samples of COVID-19 (acute and convalescent) were obtained from the United States, Italy and Spain. T cells, B-cell-depleted T cells, or PBMCs provided the cDNA or gDNA that served as material.

CDR3 size: 12 residues. Germline CDR1 SQVTM, CDR2 ANQGSEA. Trimming shortened V by 8 bases and J by 6 bases, and 14 bases separated the two germline ends. Original data processing: For nucleated cells, counts were estimated from reference gene primer amplification. Clones were read by immunoSEQ multiplex PCR, and TCRdb kept only the in-frame ones, dropping some. That table is the source of V, J and clone size, and D and trimming were worked out from the DNA. Of approximately 240,000 clones in the sample, about 79% are singletons; the top ten hold roughly 1.4%. The source material was peripheral blood. The receptor was isolated from a woman aged 40 to 49 who had recovered from COVID-19. V is TRBV29-1 and J is TRBJ2-1, with D tentatively TRBD2 (6 bases). CDR3 amino acids: CSFLGGFNEQFF. The CDR3 nucleotides are TGCAGCTTTCTGGGGGGTTTCAATGAGCAGTTCTTC.